This T cell receptor beta chain was captured by sequencing in a study of regulatory T cells in long-lasting Graves disease. This clonotype has at least ten counts. The antigen remains unidentified. Study outcomes and limitations: TRBV28, TRBJ1-2 and TRBJ2-5 emerged as the favored segments in persistent disease.

Combining iRepertoire HTBI primers with Arm-PCR of CDR3 regions, the authors built TCR beta libraries. TCRdb passed the multiplex PCR reads through MiXCR, listing each CDR3 protein once. Found here are approximately 350,000 distinct CDR3 sequences, roughly 23% of them singletons; the top ten hold less than 30%. The time point is: persistent/refractory GD, antithyroid drugs over 5 years with positive TRAb. The authors made the TCR library using RNA they extracted from PBMCs. CDR3 length: 15 residues. Germline V lookup: CDR1 MDHEN, CDR2 SYDVKM. The trim removed 4 bases at V and 5 bases at J, leaving 11 bases unmatched.

The source was peripheral blood mononuclear cells (PBMCs), collected when the disease was refractory, from a patient treated with antithyroid drugs. The receptor comes from a woman between 40 and 50 years old with Graves disease. The chain carries TRBV28 and TRBJ2-7, with 7 positions matching TRBD2. CDR3 region: CASSSSSGIGHEQYF. The CDR3 bases are TGTGCCAGCAGTTCCTCGAGCGGGATCGGGCACGAGCAGTACTTC.